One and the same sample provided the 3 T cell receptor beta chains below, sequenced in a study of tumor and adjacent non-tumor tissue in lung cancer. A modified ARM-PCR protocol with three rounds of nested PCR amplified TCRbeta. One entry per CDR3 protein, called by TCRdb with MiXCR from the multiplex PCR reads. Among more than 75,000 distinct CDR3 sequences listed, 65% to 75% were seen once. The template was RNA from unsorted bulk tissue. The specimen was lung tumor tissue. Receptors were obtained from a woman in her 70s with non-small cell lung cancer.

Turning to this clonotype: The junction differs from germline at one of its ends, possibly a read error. This CDR3 is CASKDGASKGYNEHFF. In DNA, the CDR3 is TGTGCCAGCAAAGACGGGGCCTCGAAGGGCTACAATGAGCACTTCTTC. The chain uses TRBV6-1 and TRBJ2-1; D is perhaps TRBD1 or TRBD2 (5 bases each). From germline, CDR1 is MNHNS and CDR2 SASEGT. The CDR3 contains 16 residues.

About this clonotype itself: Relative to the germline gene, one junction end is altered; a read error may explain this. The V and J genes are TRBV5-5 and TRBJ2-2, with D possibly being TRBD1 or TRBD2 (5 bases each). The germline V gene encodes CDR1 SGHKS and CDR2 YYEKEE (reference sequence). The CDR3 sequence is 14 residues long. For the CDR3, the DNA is TGTGCCAGCAGCTCAATAGGGGATACCGGGGAACTGTTTTTT. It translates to CASSSIGDTGELFF.

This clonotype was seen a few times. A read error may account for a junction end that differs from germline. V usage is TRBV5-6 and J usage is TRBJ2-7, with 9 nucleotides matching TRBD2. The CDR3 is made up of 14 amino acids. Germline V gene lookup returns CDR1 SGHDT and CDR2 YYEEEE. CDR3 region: CASSTFSGSYDQYF. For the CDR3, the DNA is TGTGCCAGCAGCACCTTTAGCGGGAGCTACGATCAGTACTTC.